Shown below are 14 T cell receptor beta chains from a single sample sequenced in a study of shared clonotypes between healthy human individuals. Profiling relied on immunoSEQ multiplex PCR, and the TCRdb table lists in-frame clones only, not all of them. The sample lists about 2.4 million clones, 93% seen once, with approximately 0.36% in the top ten. Sample: naive CD4+ T cells from PBMCs. Noted subset: CD45RA+ positively selected. The origin of the receptors is a man aged 18 to 35 in good health. Some clones in this sample may be carry-over from other donors' samples.

The chain recombines TRBV30 with TRBJ1-1, with TRBD1 matching over 11 bases. Germline V gene sequence: CDR1 GTSNPN, CDR2 SVGIG (reference sequence). The length of the CDR3 is 15 residues. The V and J ends lost 3 bases and 7 bases, in that order; junction bases with no gene match: 10. For the CDR3, the DNA is TGTGCCTGGAGGTACGGACAGGGGGCCGTTGGTGAAGCTTTCTTT. This sequence encodes CAWRYGQGAVGEAFF.

This sequence joins TRBV27 and TRBJ2-1; 11 nucleotides line up with TRBD2. The V segment lost 5 bases and the J segment 9 bases; nucleotides outside the gene matches: 6. Germline CDR1 MNHEY, CDR2 SMNVEV (reference sequence). The CDR3 length is 14 residues. CDR3 sequence (DNA): TGTGCCAGCAGTATCCCGGGACTAGCGGTTGAGCAGTTCTTC. This gives the protein CASSIPGLAVEQFF.

This sequence joins TRBV11-3 and TRBJ1-6, with 7 bases that match TRBD1. With V trimmed by 1 base and J by 10 bases, 13 bases remained unmatched. Germline V gene data show CDR1 as SGHNT and CDR2 as YENEEA. This CDR3 region has 17 residues. The CDR3 nucleotides are TGTGCCAGCAGCTTAGGGTGTTCTATTCAGGGGGACTCACCCCTCCACTTT. Translating gives CASSLGCSIQGDSPLHF.

This chain uses TRBV18 with TRBJ2-7; a possible D gene is TRBD1 (6 bases). From germline, CDR1 is KGHSH and CDR2 LQKENI. Trimming stripped 1 base from V and 7 bases from J, with 11 bases between. This CDR3 has 13 amino acids. CDR3 loop: CASSPQGDLEQYF. DNA for the CDR3: TGTGCCAGCTCACCACAGGGGGATCTGGAGCAGTACTTC. Full variable domain (outside the CDR3, taken from reference TRBV18 and TRBJ2-7): NAGVMQNPRHLVRRRGQEARLRCSPMKGHSHVYWYRQLPEEGLKFMVYLQKENIIDESGMPKERFSAEFPKEGPSILRIQQVVRGDSAAYFCASSPQGDLEQYFGPGTRLTVT.

This clone was detected once. The chain carries TRBV28 and TRBJ2-2; possible D gene TRBD2, 6 bases. CDR3 size: 18 residues. Germline V gene lookup returns CDR1 MDHEN and CDR2 SYDVKM. The V and J ends lost 3 bases and 3 bases respectively, with 20 bases between them. DNA of the CDR3: TGTGCCAGCAGTTTCCCCAGGGAGGCCCCCTTGGACACCGGGGAGCTGTTTTTT. It translates to CASSFPREAPLDTGELFF. The full variable domain, rest sourced from reference TRBV28 and TRBJ2-2, is DVKVTQSSRYLVKRTGEKVFLECVQDMDHENMFWYRQDPGLGLRLIYFSYDVKMKEKGDIPEGYSVSREKKERFSLILESASTNQTSMYLCASSFPREAPLDTGELFFGEGSRLTVL.

Note on this clone: Other nucleotide sequences from this sample produce the same CDR3. This sequence joins TRBV18 and TRBJ2-5; no definite D call. The germline CDR1 and CDR2 sequences are KGHSH and LQKENI. This CDR3 has 13 amino acids. V gave up 0 bases and J gave up 1 base, with 3 bases separating them. CDR3 region: CASSPPGQETQYF. The CDR3 DNA reads as TGTGCCAGCTCACCACCCGGCCAAGAGACCCAGTACTTC.

This chain joins TRBV30 and TRBJ2-2, with a tentative D call TRBD1 (6 bases). Germline V gene data show CDR1 as GTSNPN and CDR2 as SVGIG (reference sequence). The CDR3 is 15 residues long. Deletions cut 3 bases from V and 0 bases from J, with 11 bases between. The CDR3 reads CAWSQGSANTGELFF. CDR3 DNA: TGTGCCTGGAGCCAGGGGAGTGCGAACACCGGGGAGCTGTTTTTT.

This clone is a singleton in its sample. The chain employs TRBV11-2 and TRBJ1-5; the D gene is possibly TRBD1 (5 bases). V was trimmed by 1 base and J by 7 bases, leaving 14 bases between them. The length of the CDR3 is 15 residues. Germline V gene data show CDR1 as SGHAT and CDR2 as FQNNGV. The CDR3 loop reads CASSLAGGLGQPQHF. The CDR3, as DNA: TGTGCCAGCAGCTTAGCGGGGGGGTTAGGCCAGCCCCAGCATTTT.

This chain uses TRBV7-2 with TRBJ2-2; D may correspond to TRBD1 or TRBD2 (5 bases each). The CDR3 totals 16 residues. Germline loops: CDR1 SGHTA, CDR2 FQGNSA. The V end lost 1 base, the J end lost 0 bases, and 9 bases lay between the germline ends. CDR3 sequence: CASSLGGRANTGELFF. The CDR3 coding sequence is TGTGCCAGCAGCTTAGGGGGACGAGCGAACACCGGGGAGCTGTTTTTT.

This chain connects TRBV29-1 to TRBJ2-5, with 12 bases aligning to TRBD1. J lost 5 bases, V lost 3 bases, and 4 bases had no gene match. The V gene's germline CDR1 is SQVTM and CDR2 ANQGSEA. This CDR3 region has 14 residues. The CDR3 loop reads CSVEGQGARETQYF. The CDR3 coding sequence is TGCAGCGTTGAGGGACAGGGGGCTAGGGAGACCCAGTACTTC.

This clone was seen once. J is TRBJ2-7 and V is TRBV6-5, with D tentatively TRBD1 (6 bases). V lost 3 bases and J 3 bases, leaving 15 bases between the germline ends. CDR1 MNHEY and CDR2 SVGAGI come from the germline V gene. The CDR3 is made up of 15 amino acids. In nucleotides, the CDR3 is TGTGCCAGCAGTTATTGGATAGCAGGGGACTACGAGCAGTACTTC. Amino acids: CASSYWIAGDYEQYF.

The gene calls are TRBV2 and TRBJ2-1; D may be TRBD2 (6 bases). In germline, CDR1 is SNHLY, CDR2 FYNNEI. Trimming cost V 7 bases and J 13 bases, with 17 bases left between them. CDR3 length: 12 amino acids. This chain's CDR3 is CASTIGDFRQFF. The CDR3 DNA sequence: TGTGCCAGCACTATAGGGGACTTTCGCCAGTTCTTC.

The chain joins TRBV10-3 to TRBJ2-7, with 8 bases lining up with TRBD1. CDR1 and CDR2 (germline): ENHRY, SYGVKD. This CDR3 contains 15 residues. V shed 6 bases and J 0 bases; nucleotides not matched to a gene: 7. The CDR3: CAIRPGTGLSYEQYF. CDR3 sequence (DNA): TGTGCCATCAGGCCCGGGACAGGCCTCTCCTACGAGCAGTACTTC.

The V call is TRBV5-1, the J call TRBJ2-1, with 8 bases fitting TRBD2. There are 14 residues in the CDR3. Germline assignment: CDR1 SGHRS and CDR2 YFSETQ. V lost 5 bases to trimming and J lost 2 bases; unmatched junction nucleotides: 3. This CDR3 is CASSELAAYNEQFF. CDR3 DNA sequence: TGCGCCAGCAGTGAACTAGCGGCCTACAATGAGCAGTTCTTC.